The T cell receptor beta chain described here comes from a study of identical twins' blood T cells. Study-wide results and caveats: Mainly, cloneset size products determined shared clonotypes, twins included.

This clonotype occurred once. The target antigen is unknown. Original analysis: Per-library CDR3 reads ranged roughly 2 to 4 million; clonotypes, ~90,000 to ~550,000. TCRdb passed the 5' RACE reads through MiXCR, listing each CDR3 protein once. The V and J calls were determined by TCRdb, not by the authors. The sample consists of 350,000 to 400,000 distinct CDR3 sequences, 28% of them appearing once. Reared together, all three twin pairs probably met the same infectious agents and vaccines. The TCR comes from a woman between 18 and 49 years old in good health. The sequenced sample was PBMCs.

This CDR3 reads CSTGGLASSLEQFF. Written as DNA, the CDR3 is TGCAGCACAGGAGGACTAGCGAGTTCCTTAGAGCAGTTCTTC. The rearrangement uses TRBV29-1 and TRBJ2-1; 9 bases map to TRBD2. With V trimmed by 8 bases and J by 10 bases, 15 bases remained unmatched. CDR3 length: 14 residues. The V gene's germline CDR1 is SQVTM and CDR2 ANQGSEA.